This T cell receptor beta chain was profiled in a study of shared clonotypes between healthy human individuals. The CDR3 contains 16 residues. The germline CDR1 and CDR2 sequences are MGHDK and SYGVNS. J gave up 9 bases and V 1 base, and 7 bases lay outside the gene matches. Genomic DNA from each subset was divided evenly over several immunoSEQ plates. Study processing details: Filtering differed since immunoSEQ provided only junctions, with no quality scores. Clones were read by immunoSEQ multiplex PCR, and TCRdb kept only the in-frame ones, dropping some. That table gives V, J and clone size, and the DNA gave D and trimming. The sample gives around 1,100,000 clones, 77% of which show up once; 0.85% to 1% is in the top ten.

This clonotype was sampled from a man aged 18 to 35 in good health. Some clones in this sample may be carry-over from other donors' samples. The sequenced sample consisted of memory CD4+ T cells from PBMCs. Specified subset: CD45RA-negative fraction. The chain employs TRBV25-1 and TRBJ2-1, with TRBD2 identical over 12 bases. CDR3 loop: CASSESQTSGSGEQFF. CDR3 bases: TGTGCCAGCAGTGAATCCCAGACTAGCGGGAGTGGTGAGCAGTTCTTC. The full variable domain, completed using reference TRBV25-1 and TRBJ2-1, is EADIYQTPRYLVIGTGKKITLECSQTMGHDKMYWYQQDPGMELHLIHYSYGVNSTEKGDLSSESTVSRIRTEHFPLTLESARPSHTSQYLCASSESQTSGSGEQFFGPGTRLTVL.